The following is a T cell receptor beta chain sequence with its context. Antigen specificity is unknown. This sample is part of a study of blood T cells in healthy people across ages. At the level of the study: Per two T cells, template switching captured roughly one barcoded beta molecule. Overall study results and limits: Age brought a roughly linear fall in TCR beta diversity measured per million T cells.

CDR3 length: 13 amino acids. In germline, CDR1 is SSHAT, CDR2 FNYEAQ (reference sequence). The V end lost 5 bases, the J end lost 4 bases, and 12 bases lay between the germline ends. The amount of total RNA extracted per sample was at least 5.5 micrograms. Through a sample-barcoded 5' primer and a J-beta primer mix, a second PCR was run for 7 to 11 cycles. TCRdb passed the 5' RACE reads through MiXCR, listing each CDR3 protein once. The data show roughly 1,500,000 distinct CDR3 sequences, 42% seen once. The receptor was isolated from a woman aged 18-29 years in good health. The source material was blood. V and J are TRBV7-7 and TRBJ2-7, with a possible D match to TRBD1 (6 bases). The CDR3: CASSVHQGYEQYF. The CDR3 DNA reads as TGTGCCAGCAGCGTACATCAGGGGTACGAGCAGTACTTC.